This TCR beta chain was recovered during a study of cytomegalovirus exposure and HLA in healthy donors. General study points: Later analysis showed most CMV-associated TCR beta chains appearing HLA-restricted. TCR beta V segments were, for the most part, productive about 87% or about 30% of the time in an earlier analysis. A later analysis found common viral pathogens apparently linked to several of the most significant clusters.

Note on this clone: As yet, its antigen is unknown.

The CDR3 consists of 16 residues. Trimming stripped 4 bases from V and 6 bases from J, with 19 bases between. CDR1 is MNHEY and CDR2 is SVGAGI in the germline V gene. Primers: 60 Vbeta forward and 13 Jbeta reverse. The protocol was immunoSEQ multiplex PCR, while the TCRdb copy is restricted to in-frame clones and leaves out a portion. The repertoire table contains 55,000 to 85,000 clones. The V call is TRBV6-5, the J call TRBJ1-5; D gene unclear. The sequence was obtained from a female donor in good health and CMV-seropositive. The source material was PBMCs. The CDR3 reads CASSSDRTPGGQPQHF. CDR3 nucleotide sequence: TGTGCCAGCAGTTCCGATAGGACCCCCGGAGGTCAGCCCCAGCATTTT.